These 4 T cell receptor beta chains came from one sample sequenced in a study of blood T cell repertoires in COVID-19. Sequencing used immunoSEQ multiplex PCR; TCRdb keeps in-frame clones, though not all of them. In the table there are about 170,000 clones, approximately 86% of which are singletons. The specimen was peripheral blood. These receptors came from a woman of 80 years or more with COVID-19, enrolled during active disease.

The V and J genes are TRBV12-3 or TRBV12-4 and TRBJ2-7; 7 nucleotides line up with TRBD1. The CDR3 contains 11 residues. With 5 bases clipped from V and 6 bases from J, the junction kept 1 base outside the gene matches. For the CDR3, the DNA is TGTGCCAGCAGTCGGGACAGCGAGCAGTACTTC. Protein: CASSRDSEQYF.

The chain uses TRBV14 and TRBJ2-7; 13 positions agree with TRBD2. This CDR3 comprises 13 residues. The germline V gene encodes CDR1 SGHDN and CDR2 FVKESK. V dropped 11 bases and J dropped 4; count of bases not matched to a gene: 5. The CDR3 spells CASRTSGSYEQYF. CDR3 coding DNA: TGTGCCTCCCGGACTAGCGGGAGTTACGAGCAGTACTTC.

The chain joins TRBV28 to TRBJ1-4; perhaps TRBD1 as D (6 bases). The germline V gene has CDR1 MDHEN and CDR2 SYDVKM. V was trimmed by 8 bases and J by 0 bases, leaving 13 bases between them. There are 15 residues in the CDR3. The DNA for the CDR3 is TGTGCCAGCCTCAACAGGGTTGCAACTAATGAAAAACTGTTTTTT. Protein: CASLNRVATNEKLFF.

The rearrangement joins TRBV7-9 to TRBJ1-5; D is ambiguous. Germline CDR1 is SEHNR and CDR2 is FQNEAQ (reference sequence). V gave up 3 bases and J gave up 5 bases, with 8 bases separating them. The CDR3 is 13 amino acids. The DNA of the CDR3 is TGTGCCAGCAGCTTTTCAGTGGATCAGCCCCAGCATTTT. Its translation: CASSFSVDQPQHF.